The clone carrying this TCR beta chain appeared once. The target antigen is unknown. Tens of thousands of T cell genomes, or approximately 190 ng DNA, went into the sorted-subset replicate PCRs. Clones were read by immunoSEQ multiplex PCR, and TCRdb kept only the in-frame ones, dropping some. The table has over 2 million clones, 85% to 95% seen once. Positively selected for CCR7, the CD45RO-negative cells used as naive CD8 cells excluded terminally differentiated effector memory CD45RA+ cells. The study enrolled healthy HIV-negative adults without recent acute infections or vaccinations as donors. This record comes from a study of shared clonotypes between healthy human individuals. Whole-study results and caveats: The expectation was that sequencing depth would affect clonotype sharing among donors. It was the non-shared clonotypes that had lower generation probabilities than clonotypes shared by all four donors.

Germline loops: CDR1 MNHNS, CDR2 SASEGT. Deletions cut 8 bases from V and 2 bases from J, with 13 bases between. The CDR3 sequence is 14 residues long. Sequencing used naive CD8+ T cells sorted from blood. This chain joins TRBV6-1 and TRBJ1-5; a weak D match, TRBD1 (6 bases). This clonotype was sampled from a man younger than 35 in good health. CDR3: CASRLAGGNQPQHF. The CDR3 nucleotides are TGTGCCAGCCGTCTGGCAGGGGGCAATCAGCCCCAGCATTTT.